Given below is one T cell receptor (beta chain) in context. Its antigen is currently not known. No base-level quality is on record; no much larger clone is a single base apart. This sample was included in a study of control samples from healthy donors and cancer patients (TCRdb year 2020). Trimming costs V 5 bases and J 3 bases, and their ends lie 11 bases apart. The CDR3 contains 14 residues, cysteine and phenylalanine counted. Just the 42-base CDR3 DNA is kept, in frame starting at base 1. The germline V gene encodes CDR1 SGHTA and CDR2 FQGNSA. Library method: the immunoSEQ multiplex PCR assay. The immuneACCESS repertoire file appears here via TCRdb, limited to in-frame rearrangements. These files lack a portion of the clones; in checked studies, under half of the deficit traces to unresolved V genes, and the cause of the others is not known. The sample table shows 90,000 to 130,000 clones, and roughly 90% are seen once. 3.5% to 4% of the sample goes to the ten largest clones.

This clonotype was sampled from a woman in her sixties or seventies with lung cancer. What was sequenced was PBMCs. The chain couples TRBV7-2 to TRBJ2-1; perhaps TRBD2 is the D gene, with 6 bases matching. The sequenced DNA: TGTGCCAGCAGCCCCTGGGGGGACTACAATGAGCAGTTCTTC. Its protein is CASSPWGDYNEQFF.